This TCR beta chain was recorded in a study of blood T cells in healthy people across ages. Study summary: The capture of about one barcoded beta molecule per two T cells was achieved by template switching. Study findings and constraints: Diversity was higher, and naive CD4+ cells more numerous, in long-lived donors than in aged donors. The unknown donor CMV status may have confounded expanded clonotype changes.

To note about this clonotype: Its matching antigen is unknown.

This CDR3 spans 17 amino acids. The V and J ends lost 4 bases and 2 bases, in that order; junction bases with no gene match: 8. The germline V gene encodes CDR1 SGHRS and CDR2 YFSETQ. Next came a second PCR, run for about 7 to 12 cycles, which used a sample-barcoded 5' primer along with a J-beta primer mix. Each TCR beta cDNA got a 12-nucleotide random molecular identifier. From the 5' RACE reads, TCRdb called clonotypes with MiXCR, one entry per CDR3 protein. The sample comprises approximately 1,700,000 distinct CDR3 sequences, about two fifths of which are singletons, and 23% rests with the top ten.

The genes are TRBV5-1 and TRBJ2-3; 12 bases are a match to TRBD2. Sequences were obtained from blood. The clonotype originates from a human donor in good health. The CDR3 coding sequence is TGCGCCAGCAGCACCTGGACTAGCGGGGCTTCCACAGATACGCAGTATTTT. It is translated as CASSTWTSGASTDTQYF.